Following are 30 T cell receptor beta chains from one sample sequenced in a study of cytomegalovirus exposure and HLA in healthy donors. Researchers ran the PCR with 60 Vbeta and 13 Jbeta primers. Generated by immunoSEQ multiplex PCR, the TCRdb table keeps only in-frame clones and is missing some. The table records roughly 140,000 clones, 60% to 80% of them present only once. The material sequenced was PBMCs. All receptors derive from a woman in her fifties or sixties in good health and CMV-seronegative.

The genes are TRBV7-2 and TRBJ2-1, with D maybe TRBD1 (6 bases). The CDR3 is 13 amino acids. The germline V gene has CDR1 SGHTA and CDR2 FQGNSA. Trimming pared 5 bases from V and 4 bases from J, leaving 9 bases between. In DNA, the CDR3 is TGTGCCAGCAGCGTGGGACAATACAATGAGCAGTTCTTC. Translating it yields CASSVGQYNEQFF.

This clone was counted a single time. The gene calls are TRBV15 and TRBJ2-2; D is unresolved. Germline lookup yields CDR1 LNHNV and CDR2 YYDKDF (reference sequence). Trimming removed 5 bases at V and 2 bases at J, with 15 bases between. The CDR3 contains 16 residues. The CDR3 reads CATSYESGSNTGELFF. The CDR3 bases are TGTGCCACCAGCTACGAGTCCGGGTCCAACACCGGGGAGCTGTTTTTT.

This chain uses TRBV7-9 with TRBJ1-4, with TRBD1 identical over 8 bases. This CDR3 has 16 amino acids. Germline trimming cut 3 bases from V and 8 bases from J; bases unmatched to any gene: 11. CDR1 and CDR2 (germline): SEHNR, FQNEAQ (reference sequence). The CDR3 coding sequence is TGTGCCAGCAGCTTCCCCCCGGACAGGGTGGAGGAAAAACTGTTTTTT. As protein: CASSFPPDRVEEKLFF.

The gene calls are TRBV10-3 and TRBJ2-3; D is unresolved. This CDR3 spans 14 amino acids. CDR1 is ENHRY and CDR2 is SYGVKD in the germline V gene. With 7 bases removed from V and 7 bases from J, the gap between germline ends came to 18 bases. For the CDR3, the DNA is TGTGCCATCACCGAGGATGTGGATGCAAATACGCAGTATTTT. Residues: CAITEDVDANTQYF.

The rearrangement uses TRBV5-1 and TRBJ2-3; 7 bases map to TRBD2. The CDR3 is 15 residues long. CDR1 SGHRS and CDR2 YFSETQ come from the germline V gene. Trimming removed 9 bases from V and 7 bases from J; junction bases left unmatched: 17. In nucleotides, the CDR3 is TGCGCCACCAAGCAGGAGGGACGGGGAGGGAATACGCAGTATTTT. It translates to CATKQEGRGGNTQYF.

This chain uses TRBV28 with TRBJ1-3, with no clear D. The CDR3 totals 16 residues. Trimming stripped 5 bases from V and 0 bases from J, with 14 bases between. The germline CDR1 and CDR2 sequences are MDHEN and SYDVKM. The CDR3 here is CASSTPEGRSGNTIYF. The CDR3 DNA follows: TGTGCCAGCAGTACTCCTGAGGGCCGCTCTGGAAACACCATATATTTT.

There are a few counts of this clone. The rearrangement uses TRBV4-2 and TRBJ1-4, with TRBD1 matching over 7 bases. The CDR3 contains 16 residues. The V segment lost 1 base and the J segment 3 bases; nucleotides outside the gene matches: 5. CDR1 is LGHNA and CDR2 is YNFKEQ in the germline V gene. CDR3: CASSQGTQGPNEKLFF. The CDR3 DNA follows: TGTGCCAGCAGCCAAGGCACACAGGGGCCTAATGAAAAACTGTTTTTT.

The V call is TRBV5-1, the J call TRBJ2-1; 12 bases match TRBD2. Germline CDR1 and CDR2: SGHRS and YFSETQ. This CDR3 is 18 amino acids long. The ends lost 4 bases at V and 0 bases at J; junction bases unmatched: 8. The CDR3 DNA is TGCGCCAGCAGCAAGGTCACTAGCGGGGGGTACTCCTACAATGAGCAGTTCTTC. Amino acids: CASSKVTSGGYSYNEQFF.

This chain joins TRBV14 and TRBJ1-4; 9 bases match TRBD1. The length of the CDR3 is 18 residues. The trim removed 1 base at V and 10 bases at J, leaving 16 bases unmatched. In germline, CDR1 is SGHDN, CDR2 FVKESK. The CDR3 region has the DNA TGTGCCAGCAGCCAAGCCCCGGGACAGGGCGTGTATCCGGGAAAACTGTTTTTT. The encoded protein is CASSQAPGQGVYPGKLFF.

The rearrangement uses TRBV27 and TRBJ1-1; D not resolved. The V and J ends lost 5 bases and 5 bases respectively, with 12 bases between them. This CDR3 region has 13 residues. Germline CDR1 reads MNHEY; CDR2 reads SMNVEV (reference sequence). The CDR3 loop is CASSLGSGTEAFF. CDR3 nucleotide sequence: TGTGCCAGCAGTCTTGGGTCGGGTACTGAAGCTTTCTTT.

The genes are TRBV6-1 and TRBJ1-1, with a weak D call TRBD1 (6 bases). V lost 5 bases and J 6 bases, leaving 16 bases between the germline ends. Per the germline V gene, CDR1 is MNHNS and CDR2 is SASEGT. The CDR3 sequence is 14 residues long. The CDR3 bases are TGTGCCAGCAGTTCCAGGGGTGGTTACTCTGAAGCTTTCTTT. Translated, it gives CASSSRGGYSEAFF.

The CDR3 is CASSLGRHNEQFF. The CDR3 nucleotides read TGTGCCAGCAGCTTAGGGCGGCACAATGAGCAGTTCTTC. The chain couples TRBV7-2 to TRBJ2-1; D is uncertain. CDR3 length equals 13 residues. Looked up from germline, CDR1 is SGHTA and CDR2 is FQGNSA. V was pared by 1 base and J by 5 bases, with 6 bases between.

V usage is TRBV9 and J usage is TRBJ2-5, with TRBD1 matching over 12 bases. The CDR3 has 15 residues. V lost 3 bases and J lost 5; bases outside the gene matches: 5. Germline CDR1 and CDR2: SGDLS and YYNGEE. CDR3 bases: TGTGCCAGCAGCGCAGGGACAGGGGGCGGGGAGACCCAGTACTTC. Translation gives CASSAGTGGGETQYF.

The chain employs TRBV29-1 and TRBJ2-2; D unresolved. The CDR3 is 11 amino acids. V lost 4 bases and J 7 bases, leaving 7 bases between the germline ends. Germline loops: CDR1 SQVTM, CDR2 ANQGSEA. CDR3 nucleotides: TGCAGCGTTGGGTACTACGGGGAGCTGTTTTTT. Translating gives CSVGYYGELFF.

The CDR3 coding sequence is TGTGCCAGCATCCGCGACAGGGCTAGCAATGAGCAGTTCTTC. It codes for CASIRDRASNEQFF. The chain carries TRBV6-6 and TRBJ2-1, with 7 bases aligning to TRBD1. Germline V gene lookup returns CDR1 MNHNY and CDR2 SVGAGI (reference sequence). Trimming took 7 bases from V and 6 from J; bases not matched to a gene: 9. The CDR3 loop spans 14 amino acids.

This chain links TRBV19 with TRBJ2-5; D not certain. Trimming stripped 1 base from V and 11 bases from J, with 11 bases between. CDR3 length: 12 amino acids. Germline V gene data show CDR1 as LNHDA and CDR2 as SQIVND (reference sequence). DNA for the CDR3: TGTGCCAGTAGTATAGGGCCAGGTGAGCAGTACTTC. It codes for CASSIGPGEQYF.

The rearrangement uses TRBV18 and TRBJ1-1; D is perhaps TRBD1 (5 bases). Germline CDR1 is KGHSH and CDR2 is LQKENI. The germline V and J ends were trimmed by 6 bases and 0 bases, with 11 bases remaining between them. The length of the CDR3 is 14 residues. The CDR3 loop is CASSARGMNTEAFF. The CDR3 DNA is TGTGCCAGCTCGGCTAGGGGTATGAACACTGAAGCTTTCTTT.

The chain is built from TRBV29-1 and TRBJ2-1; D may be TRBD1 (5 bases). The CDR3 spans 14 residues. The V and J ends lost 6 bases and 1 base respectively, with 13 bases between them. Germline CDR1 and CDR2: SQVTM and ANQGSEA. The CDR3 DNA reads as TGCAGCGTACGGACGAACAGGTCCTACAATGAGCAGTTCTTC. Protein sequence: CSVRTNRSYNEQFF.

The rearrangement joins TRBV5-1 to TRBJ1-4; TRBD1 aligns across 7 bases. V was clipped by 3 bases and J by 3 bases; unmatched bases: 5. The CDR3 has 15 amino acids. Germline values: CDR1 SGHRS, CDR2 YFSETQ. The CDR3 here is CASSSDRAANEKLFF. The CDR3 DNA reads TGCGCCAGCAGCTCCGACAGGGCGGCTAATGAAAAACTGTTTTTT. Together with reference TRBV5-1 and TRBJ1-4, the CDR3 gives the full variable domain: KAGVTQTPRYLIKTRGQQVTLSCSPISGHRSVSWYQQTPGQGLQFLFEYFSETQRNKGNFPGRFSGRQFSNSRSEMNVSTLELGDSALYLCASSSDRAANEKLFFGSGTQLSVL.

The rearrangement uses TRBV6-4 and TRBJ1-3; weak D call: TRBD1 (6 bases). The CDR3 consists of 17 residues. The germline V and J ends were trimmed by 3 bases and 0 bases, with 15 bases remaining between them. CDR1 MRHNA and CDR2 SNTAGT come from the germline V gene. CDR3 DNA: TGTGCCAGCAGTGAAAGCGCAGGGGAAAGCTCTGGAAACACCATATATTTT. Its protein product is CASSESAGESSGNTIYF.

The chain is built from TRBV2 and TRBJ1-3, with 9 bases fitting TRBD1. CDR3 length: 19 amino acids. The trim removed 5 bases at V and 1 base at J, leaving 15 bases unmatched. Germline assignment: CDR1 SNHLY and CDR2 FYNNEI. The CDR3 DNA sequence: TGTGCCAGCAGTACCCAGATAGGACAGGGGACATTATCTGGAAACACCATATATTTT. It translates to CASSTQIGQGTLSGNTIYF.

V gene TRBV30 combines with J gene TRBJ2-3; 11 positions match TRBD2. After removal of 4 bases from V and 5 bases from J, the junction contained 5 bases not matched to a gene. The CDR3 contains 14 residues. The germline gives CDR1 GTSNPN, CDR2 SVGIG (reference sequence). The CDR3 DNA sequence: TGTGCCTGGACTAGCGGGGGGCCCAGAGATACGCAGTATTTT. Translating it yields CAWTSGGPRDTQYF.

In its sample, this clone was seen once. CDR3 in DNA: TGTGCCTGGAGTGTCCGGGGACAGCTTACCTACGAGCAGTACTTC. Translating gives CAWSVRGQLTYEQYF. The chain combines TRBV30 with TRBJ2-7; TRBD1 matches 7 bases. CDR3 length: 15 amino acids. Looked up from germline, CDR1 is GTSNPN and CDR2 is SVGIG (reference sequence). V lost 0 bases, J lost 2 bases, and 7 bases stayed unmatched.

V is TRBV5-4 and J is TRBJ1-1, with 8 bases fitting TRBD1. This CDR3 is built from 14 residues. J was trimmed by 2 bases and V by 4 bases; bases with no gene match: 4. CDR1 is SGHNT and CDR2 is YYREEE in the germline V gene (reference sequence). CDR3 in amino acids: CASSKQGVNTEAFF. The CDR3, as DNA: TGTGCCAGCAGCAAACAGGGGGTAAACACTGAAGCTTTCTTT. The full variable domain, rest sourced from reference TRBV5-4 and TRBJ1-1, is ETGVTQSPTHLIKTRGQQVTLRCSSQSGHNTVSWYQQALGQGPQFIFQYYREEENGRGNFPPRFSGLQFPNYSSELNVNALELDDSALYLCASSKQGVNTEAFFGQGTRLTVV.

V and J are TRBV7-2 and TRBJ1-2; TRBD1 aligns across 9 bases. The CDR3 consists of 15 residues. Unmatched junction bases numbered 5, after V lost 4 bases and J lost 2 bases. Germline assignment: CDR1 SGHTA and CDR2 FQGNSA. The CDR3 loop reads CASSYFGQGNYGYTF. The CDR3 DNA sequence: TGTGCCAGCAGCTATTTTGGACAGGGGAACTATGGCTACACCTTC.

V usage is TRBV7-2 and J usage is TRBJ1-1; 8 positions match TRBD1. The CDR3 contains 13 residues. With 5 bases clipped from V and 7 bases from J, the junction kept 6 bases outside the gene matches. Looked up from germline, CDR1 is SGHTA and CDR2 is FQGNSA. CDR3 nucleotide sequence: TGTGCCAGCAGCGTCCTACAGGGGGTTGAAGCTTTCTTT. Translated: CASSVLQGVEAFF.

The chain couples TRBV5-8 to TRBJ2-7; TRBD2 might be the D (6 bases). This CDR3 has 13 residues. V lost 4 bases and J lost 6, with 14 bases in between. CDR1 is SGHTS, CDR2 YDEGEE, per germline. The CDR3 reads CASSRDLSSEQYF. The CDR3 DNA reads TGTGCCAGCAGCCGGGACTTAAGCAGCGAGCAGTACTTC.

In DNA, the CDR3 is TGCGCCAGCAGCCCCCCCGGAGGGCCCGCAGGAAATTCACCCCTCCACTTT. Translation: CASSPPGGPAGNSPLHF. The chain couples TRBV4-1 to TRBJ1-6; D remains unclear. Looked up from germline, CDR1 is MGHRA and CDR2 is YSYEKL. The CDR3 length is 17 residues. The V end was cut by 4 bases, the J end by 7 bases, with 20 bases between.

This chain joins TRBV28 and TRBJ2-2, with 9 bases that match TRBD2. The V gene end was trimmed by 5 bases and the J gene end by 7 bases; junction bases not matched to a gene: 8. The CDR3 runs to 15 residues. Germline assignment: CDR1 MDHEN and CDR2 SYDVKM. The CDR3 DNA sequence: TGTGCCAGCAGTCTTCAGACTAGCGGAATCGGGGAGCTGTTTTTT. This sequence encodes CASSLQTSGIGELFF.

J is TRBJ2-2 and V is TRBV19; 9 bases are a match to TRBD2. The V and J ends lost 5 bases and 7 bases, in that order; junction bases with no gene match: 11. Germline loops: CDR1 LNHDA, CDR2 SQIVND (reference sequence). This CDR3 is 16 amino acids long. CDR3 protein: CASSLPGGGADGELFF. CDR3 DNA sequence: TGTGCCAGTAGTCTTCCTGGCGGGGGGGCGGACGGGGAGCTGTTTTTT.